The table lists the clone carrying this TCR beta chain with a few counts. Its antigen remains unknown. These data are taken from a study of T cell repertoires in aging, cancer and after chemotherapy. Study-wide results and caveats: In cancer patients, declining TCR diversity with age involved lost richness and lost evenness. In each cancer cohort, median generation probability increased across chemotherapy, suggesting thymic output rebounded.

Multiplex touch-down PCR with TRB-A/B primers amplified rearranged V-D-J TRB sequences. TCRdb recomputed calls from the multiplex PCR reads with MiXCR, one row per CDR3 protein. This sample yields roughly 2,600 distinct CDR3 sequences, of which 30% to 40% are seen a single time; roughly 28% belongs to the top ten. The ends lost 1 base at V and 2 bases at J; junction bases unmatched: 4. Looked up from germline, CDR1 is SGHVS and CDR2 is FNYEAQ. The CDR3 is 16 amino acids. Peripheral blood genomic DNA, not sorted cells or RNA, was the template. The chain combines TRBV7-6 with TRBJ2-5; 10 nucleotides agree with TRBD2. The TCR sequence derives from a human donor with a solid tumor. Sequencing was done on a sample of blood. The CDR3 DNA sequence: TGTGCCAGCAGCTTAGGGCCAGCGGGGGGGCAAGAGACCCAGTACTTC. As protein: CASSLGPAGGQETQYF.